These T cell receptor beta chains were read from a single sample in a study of Ad26.COV2.S vaccination and SARS-CoV-2 variants. Clones were sequenced by immunoSEQ multiplex PCR, and TCRdb holds only the in-frame ones, with some missing. There are about 350,000 clones in the sample; approximately 85% occur only once, and less than 4% lies in the top ten. Sequencing was performed on peripheral blood, taken in a trial of Ad26.COV2.S vaccine versus placebo. The receptors stem from a person aged 18-65 years who received the Ad26.COV2.S COVID-19 vaccine or a placebo. CDR3s include the opening cysteine and the closing phenylalanine or tryptophan. Fields, in order: V gene, J gene, D gene, CDR3 length, clone size, CDR3 DNA, CDR3 protein. D genes are given only for firm matches. Rows give clone size only sometimes, using once, few, many, or a class for an expanded clone.

TRBV18	TRBJ2-7	NA	12	NA	TGTGCCAGCTCGTCCGACAGCTTCGAGCAGTACTTC	CASSSDSFEQYF
TRBV9	TRBJ2-2	TRBD1	15	NA	TGTGCCAGCAGTCGACAGGGCGTGGGCACCGGGGAGCTGTTTTTT	CASSRQGVGTGELFF
TRBV5-1	TRBJ2-1	NA	11	NA	TGCGCCAGCAGCTTGGGACCGGAGCAGTTCTTC	CASSLGPEQFF
TRBV30	TRBJ1-5	TRBD1	13	NA	TGTGCCTGGGGGGAGCAGGGGGGACAGCCCCAGCATTTT	CAWGEQGGQPQHF
TRBV7-2	TRBJ2-1	TRBD2	16	NA	TGTGCCAGCAGACGGAGCGGGGGGCCTCCCTACAATGAGCAGTTCTTC	CASRRSGGPPYNEQFF
TRBV7-8	TRBJ1-1	NA	15	NA	TGTGCCAGCAGCTTCCTCAGGGCCAGGAACACTGAAGCTTTCTTT	CASSFLRARNTEAFF
TRBV27	TRBJ1-2	NA	15	NA	TGTGCCAGCAGTTTTCATGGGGGGTCTAACTATGGCTACACCTTC	CASSFHGGSNYGYTF
TRBV30	TRBJ2-5	NA	15	NA	TGTGCCTGGAGTGCGCCCTACATCGGCCAAGAGACCCAGTACTTC	CAWSAPYIGQETQYF
TRBV15	TRBJ1-1	NA	15	NA	TGTGCCACCAGCAGTCCACAGAGCATGAACACTGAAGCTTTCTTT	CATSSPQSMNTEAFF
TRBV6-2/TRBV6-3	TRBJ2-7	NA	14	NA	TGTGCCAGCACCCCCCGGGAAGACTCCTACGAGCAGTACTTC	CASTPREDSYEQYF
TRBV7-9	TRBJ2-7	NA	17	NA	TGTGCCAGCAGCTTAGCTCGCGGCAGGGGAATAAACGACGAGCAGTACTTC	CASSLARGRGINDEQYF
TRBV28	TRBJ1-1	NA	15	NA	TGTGCCAGCAGTTTATTCGGACTCATGAACACTGAAGCTTTCTTT	CASSLFGLMNTEAFF
TRBV28	TRBJ2-7	NA	13	NA	TGTGCCACCCTAGGAGGCCCGTCCTACGAGCAGTACTTC	CATLGGPSYEQYF
TRBV7-9	TRBJ2-2	TRBD2	15	NA	TGTGCCAGCAGCTCCGGGACTAGCGGCCCTGGGGAGCTGTTTTTT	CASSSGTSGPGELFF
TRBV7-2	TRBJ2-1	NA	14	NA	TGTGCCAGCAGCCCACTTACGCGGTACAATGAGCAGTTCTTC	CASSPLTRYNEQFF
TRBV7-2	TRBJ2-3	TRBD2	16	once	TGTGCCAGCAGCTTAGCGGGCGGGAGGAATTCAGATACGCAGTATTTT	CASSLAGGRNSDTQYF
TRBV5-4	TRBJ2-5	TRBD1	15	NA	TGTGCCAGCAGCTTGGGTGGACAGGGGGGAGAGACCCAGTACTTC	CASSLGGQGGETQYF
TRBV23-1	TRBJ2-3	TRBD2	14	NA	TGCGCCAGCAGCCGGGAGGGGGGAACAGATACGCAGTATTTT	CASSREGGTDTQYF
TRBV5-1	TRBJ2-7	NA	12	few	TGCGCCAGCAGCCCCAACAGCGCAGAGCAGTACTTC	CASSPNSAEQYF
TRBV5-6	TRBJ2-7	NA	16	few	TGTGCCAGCAGCTTAACAGGGATGAGTGGAATCTACGAGCAGTACTTC	CASSLTGMSGIYEQYF
TRBV3-1/TRBV3-2	TRBJ1-6	NA	15	NA	TGTGCCAGCAGCCTCGGGACCCAGGATAATTCACCCCTCCACTTT	CASSLGTQDNSPLHF
TRBV9	TRBJ1-6	TRBD1	13	NA	TGTGCCAGCCGACAGGGGGGGAACTCACCCCTCCACTTT	CASRQGGNSPLHF
TRBV7-9	TRBJ2-3	TRBD2	18	NA	TGTGCCAGCAGCTTAGAAAGGGAGGTAGCGGGGAGCACAGATACGCAGTATTTT	CASSLEREVAGSTDTQYF
TRBV9	TRBJ2-1	TRBD2	15	NA	TGTGCCAGCAGCGTAGGCACTAGCGCAGACAGTGAGCAGTTCTTC	CASSVGTSADSEQFF
TRBV4-1	TRBJ2-5	NA	17	NA	TGCGCCAGCAGCCAATTTTTGCTCCGCGACAGAGGGGAGACCCAGTACTTC	CASSQFLLRDRGETQYF
TRBV6-2/TRBV6-3	TRBJ1-1	NA	13	NA	TGTGCCAGCAGTCCACAGGGGAACACTGAAGCTTTCTTT	CASSPQGNTEAFF
TRBV14	TRBJ1-5	NA	13	NA	TGTGCCAGCAGCCCCACCCTGGGCCAGCCCCAGCATTTT	CASSPTLGQPQHF
TRBV20-1	TRBJ2-5	NA	13	NA	TGCAGTGCTAGTGCAGGCCCAGGGGAGACCCAGTACTTC	CSASAGPGETQYF
TRBV4-1	TRBJ2-7	NA	13	NA	TGCGCCAGCAGCCAAGAACCCTCCTACGAGCAGTACTTC	CASSQEPSYEQYF
TRBV19	TRBJ2-1	NA	17	NA	TGTGCCAGTAGTCCCCTCTTAGCGGGACAGATATACAATGAGCAGTTCTTC	CASSPLLAGQIYNEQFF
TRBV6-5	TRBJ1-1	TRBD1	15	NA	TGTGCCAGCAGTTACCTTGGCAGGGGGCACACTGAAGCTTTCTTT	CASSYLGRGHTEAFF
TRBV5-6	TRBJ2-7	TRBD1	15	NA	TGTGCCAGCAGCGCCACCGGGACAGGGGTTGGCGAGCAGTACTTC	CASSATGTGVGEQYF
TRBV25-1	TRBJ2-3	NA	11	NA	TGTGCCAGCAGGTTGACAGATACGCAGTATTTT	CASRLTDTQYF
TRBV18	TRBJ1-5	NA	19	NA	TGTGCCAGCTCACCATTGTCTTCGGTGGGGAAAATCAGCCCGGGCCCCCAGCATTTT	CASSPLSSVGKISPGPQHF
TRBV13	TRBJ2-7	TRBD2	16	NA	TGTGCCAGCAGCTCCGATGGTAGCGGGGGGGCCTCCGAGCAGTACTTC	CASSSDGSGGASEQYF
TRBV18	TRBJ1-2	TRBD1	16	NA	TGTGCCAGCTCACCCGGACAGGGGGCGCGTGTCTATGGCTACACCTTC	CASSPGQGARVYGYTF
TRBV19	TRBJ2-2	NA	14	few	TGTGCCAGTAGTATTGTGGAGAACACCGGGGAGCTGTTTTTT	CASSIVENTGELFF
TRBV7-2	TRBJ2-3	NA	16	NA	TGTGCCAGCAGCACCATTTGGGGGTCTAGCACAGATACGCAGTATTTT	CASSTIWGSSTDTQYF
TRBV5-1	TRBJ1-2	NA	13	few	TGCGCCAGCAGCTTGACAGATAACTATGGCTACACCTTC	CASSLTDNYGYTF
TRBV30	TRBJ1-2	TRBD1	16	NA	TGTGCCTGGAGTCTAGGCTCGGACAGGTGGAACTATGGCTACACCTTC	CAWSLGSDRWNYGYTF
TRBV19	TRBJ2-1	NA	11	NA	TGTGCCAGTAGTACGTATGGTGAGCAGTTCTTC	CASSTYGEQFF
TRBV28	TRBJ2-1	NA	13	once	TGTGCCAGCAGTTTCACGAATTACAATGAGCAGTTCTTC	CASSFTNYNEQFF
TRBV24-1	TRBJ2-3	NA	15	NA	TGTGCCACCAGTGATGCGTACGGGGGTGCAGATACGCAGTATTTT	CATSDAYGGADTQYF
TRBV7-9	TRBJ1-2	NA	13	NA	TGTGCCAGCAGTGCTCAGGCAGGGGCTGGCTACACCTTC	CASSAQAGAGYTF
TRBV5-1	TRBJ1-4	NA	15	NA	TGCGCCAGCAGGTCTACAGGGTTAACTAATGAAAAACTGTTTTTT	CASRSTGLTNEKLFF
TRBV14	TRBJ1-1	NA	14	NA	TGTGCCAGCAGGTCACAGGGCGGAGGCACTGAAGCTTTCTTT	CASRSQGGGTEAFF
TRBV5-4	TRBJ2-1	TRBD2	11	once	TGTGCCAGCCGGACTAAGCGGGAGGAGTTCTTC	CASRTKREEFF
TRBV14	TRBJ2-2	NA	14	NA	TGTGCCAGCAGCCAAGTATCGAACACCGGGGAGCTGTTTTTT	CASSQVSNTGELFF